One T cell receptor (beta chain) is described in this entry. These data belong to a study of cytomegalovirus exposure and HLA in healthy donors. The PCR used 60 Vbeta and 13 Jbeta primers. The method was immunoSEQ multiplex PCR; TCRdb's version includes in-frame clones alone and lacks a portion of them. The data hold roughly 110,000 clones, with roughly 77% observed a single time. CDR1 is SGHRS, CDR2 YFSETQ, per germline. The CDR3 totals 14 residues. The V segment lost 5 bases and the J segment 3 bases; nucleotides outside the gene matches: 4. The rearrangement joins TRBV5-1 to TRBJ1-2; 10 bases agree with TRBD1. The sequenced sample consisted of PBMCs. The clonotype comes from a man aged 40-55 years in good health and CMV-seronegative. The CDR3 protein is CASRPGTGDYGYTF. CDR3 nucleotides: TGCGCCAGCAGACCCGGGACAGGGGACTATGGCTACACCTTC. Combining the CDR3 with reference TRBV5-1 and TRBJ1-2 gives the whole variable domain KAGVTQTPRYLIKTRGQQVTLSCSPISGHRSVSWYQQTPGQGLQFLFEYFSETQRNKGNFPGRFSGRQFSNSRSEMNVSTLELGDSALYLCASRPGTGDYGYTFGSGTRLTVV.